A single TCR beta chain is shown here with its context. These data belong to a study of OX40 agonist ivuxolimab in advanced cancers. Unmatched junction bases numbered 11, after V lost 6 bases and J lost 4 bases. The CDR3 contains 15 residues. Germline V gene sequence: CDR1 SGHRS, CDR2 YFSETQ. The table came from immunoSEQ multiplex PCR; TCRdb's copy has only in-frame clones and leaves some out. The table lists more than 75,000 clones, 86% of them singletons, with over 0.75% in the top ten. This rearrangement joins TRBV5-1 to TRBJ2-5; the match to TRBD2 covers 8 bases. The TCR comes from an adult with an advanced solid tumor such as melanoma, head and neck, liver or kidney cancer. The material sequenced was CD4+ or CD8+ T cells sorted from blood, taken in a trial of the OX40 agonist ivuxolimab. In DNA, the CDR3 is TGCGCCAGCACCCGTTTTAGCGGGGTGGGAGAGACCCAGTACTTC. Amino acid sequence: CASTRFSGVGETQYF.